The entry below describes one T cell receptor beta chain. Its antigen is undetermined. Trimming removed 2 bases from V and 4 bases from J, with 10 bases in between. The CDR3 loop spans 14 amino acids. The germline V gene encodes CDR1 SGHVS and CDR2 FNYEAQ. This sample is part of a study of T cell repertoires in cytomegalovirus infection. Via MiXCR, TCRdb re-called the reads, giving one row per CDR3 protein. The data hold approximately 49,000 distinct CDR3 sequences, with about 18% observed a single time. Sequenced here: CD8+ T cells from cultured PBMCs, sampled from culture after CMV antigen stimulation. This receptor was identified in a human donor in good health (CMV status not recorded). Some clones in this sample may be carry-over from other donors' samples. The chain links TRBV7-6 to TRBJ2-3; D may be TRBD1 or TRBD2 (6 bases each). The CDR3 region is CASSLPGAPDTQYF. The CDR3 nucleotides read TGTGCCAGCAGCTTACCGGGGGCCCCAGATACGCAGTATTTT.